This T cell receptor beta chain originates from a study of blood T cell repertoires in COVID-19. Whole-study context: Samples representing acute and convalescent COVID-19 were sourced from the United States, Italy and Spain.

The germline V gene encodes CDR1 SGDLS and CDR2 YYNGEE. This CDR3 is built from 17 residues. The V segment lost 4 bases and the J segment 6 bases; nucleotides outside the gene matches: 16. Sequenced by immunoSEQ multiplex PCR; TCRdb stores in-frame clones only, minus some. The sample lists about 160,000 clones, 80% to 85% occurring once. The genes are TRBV9 and TRBJ2-3; 8 bases line up with TRBD2. Sequenced material: peripheral blood. This receptor was obtained from a woman of 80 years or more with active or convalescent COVID-19. DNA of the CDR3: TGTGCCAGCAGCCCGGGGGGGGGACTAGGACCCTGGGATACGCAGTATTTT. Its translation is CASSPGGGLGPWDTQYF.